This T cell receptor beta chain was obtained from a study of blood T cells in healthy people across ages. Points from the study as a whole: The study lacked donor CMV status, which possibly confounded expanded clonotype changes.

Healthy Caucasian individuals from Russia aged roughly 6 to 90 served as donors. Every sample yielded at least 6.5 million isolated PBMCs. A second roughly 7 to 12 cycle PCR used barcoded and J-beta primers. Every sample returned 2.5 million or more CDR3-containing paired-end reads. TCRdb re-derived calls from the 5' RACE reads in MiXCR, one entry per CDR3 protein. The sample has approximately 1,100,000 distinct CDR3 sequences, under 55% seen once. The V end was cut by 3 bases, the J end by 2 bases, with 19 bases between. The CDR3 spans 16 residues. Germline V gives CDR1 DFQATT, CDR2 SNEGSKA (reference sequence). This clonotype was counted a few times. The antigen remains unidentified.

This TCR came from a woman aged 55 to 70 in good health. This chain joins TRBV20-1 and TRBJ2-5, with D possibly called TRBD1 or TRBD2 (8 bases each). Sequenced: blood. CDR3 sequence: CSARRQGQRGQETQYF. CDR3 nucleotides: TGCAGTGCTAGGAGACAGGGGCAGCGGGGGCAAGAGACCCAGTACTTC.